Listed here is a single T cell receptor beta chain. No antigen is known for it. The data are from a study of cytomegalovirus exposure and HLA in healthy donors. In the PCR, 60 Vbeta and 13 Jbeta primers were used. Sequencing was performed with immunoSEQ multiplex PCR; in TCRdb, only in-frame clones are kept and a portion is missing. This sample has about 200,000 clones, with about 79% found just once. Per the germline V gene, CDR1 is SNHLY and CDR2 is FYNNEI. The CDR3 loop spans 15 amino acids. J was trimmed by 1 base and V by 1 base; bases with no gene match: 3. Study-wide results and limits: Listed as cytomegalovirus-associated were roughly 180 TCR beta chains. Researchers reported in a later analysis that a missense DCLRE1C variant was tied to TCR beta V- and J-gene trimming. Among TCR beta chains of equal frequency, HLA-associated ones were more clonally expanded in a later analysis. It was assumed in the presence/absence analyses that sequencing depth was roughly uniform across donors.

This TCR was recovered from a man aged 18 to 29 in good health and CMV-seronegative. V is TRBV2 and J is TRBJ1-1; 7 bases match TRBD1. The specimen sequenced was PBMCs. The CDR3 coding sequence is TGTGCCAGCAGTGAAGACGCAGGGGGGAACACTGAAGCTTTCTTT. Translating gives CASSEDAGGNTEAFF.